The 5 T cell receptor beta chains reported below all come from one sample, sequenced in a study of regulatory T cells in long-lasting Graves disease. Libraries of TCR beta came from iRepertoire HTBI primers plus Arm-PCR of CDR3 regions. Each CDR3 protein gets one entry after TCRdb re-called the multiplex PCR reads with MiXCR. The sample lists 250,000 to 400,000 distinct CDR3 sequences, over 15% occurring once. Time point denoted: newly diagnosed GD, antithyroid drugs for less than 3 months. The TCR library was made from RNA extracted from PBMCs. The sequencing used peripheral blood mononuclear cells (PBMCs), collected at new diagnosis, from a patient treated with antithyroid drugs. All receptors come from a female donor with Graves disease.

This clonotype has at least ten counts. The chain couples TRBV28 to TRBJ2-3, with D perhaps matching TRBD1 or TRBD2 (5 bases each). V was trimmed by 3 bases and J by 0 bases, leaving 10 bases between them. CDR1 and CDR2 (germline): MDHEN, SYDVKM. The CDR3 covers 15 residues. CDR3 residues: CASSLTGTSTDTQYF. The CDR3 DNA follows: TGTGCCAGCAGTTTGACCGGGACGAGCACAGATACGCAGTATTTT.

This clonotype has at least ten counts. The CDR3 region is CASSLVLEAFF. Written as DNA, the CDR3 is TGTGCCAGCAGCTTGGTTCTTGAAGCTTTCTTT. The chain recombines TRBV5-4 with TRBJ1-1; unclear D gene. The length of the CDR3 is 11 residues. CDR1 and CDR2 from the germline V gene are SGHNT and YYREEE (reference sequence). V gave up 0 bases and J gave up 7 bases, with 4 bases separating them. The whole variable domain, filled in from reference TRBV5-4 and TRBJ1-1, reads ETGVTQSPTHLIKTRGQQVTLRCSSQSGHNTVSWYQQALGQGPQFIFQYYREEENGRGNFPPRFSGLQFPNYSSELNVNALELDDSALYLCASSLVLEAFFGQGTRLTVV.

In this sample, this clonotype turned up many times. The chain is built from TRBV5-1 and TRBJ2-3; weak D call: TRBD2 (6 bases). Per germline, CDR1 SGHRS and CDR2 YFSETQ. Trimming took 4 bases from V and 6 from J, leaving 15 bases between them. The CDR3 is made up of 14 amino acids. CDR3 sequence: CASSAGTPTDTQYF. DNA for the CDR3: TGCGCCAGCAGCGCCGGGACTCCTACGGATACGCAGTATTTT. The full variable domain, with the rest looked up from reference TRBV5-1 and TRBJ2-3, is KAGVTQTPRYLIKTRGQQVTLSCSPISGHRSVSWYQQTPGQGLQFLFEYFSETQRNKGNFPGRFSGRQFSNSRSEMNVSTLELGDSALYLCASSAGTPTDTQYFGPGTRLTVL.

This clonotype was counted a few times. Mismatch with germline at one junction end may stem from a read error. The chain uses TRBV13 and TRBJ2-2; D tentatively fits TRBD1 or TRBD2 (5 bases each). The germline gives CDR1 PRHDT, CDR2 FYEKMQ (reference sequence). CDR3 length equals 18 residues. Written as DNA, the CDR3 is TGTGCCAGCAGCGTTCCGGGGCTGGGGCCCTTGGGCACCGGGGAGCTGGTTTTT. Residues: CASSVPGLGPLGTGELVF.

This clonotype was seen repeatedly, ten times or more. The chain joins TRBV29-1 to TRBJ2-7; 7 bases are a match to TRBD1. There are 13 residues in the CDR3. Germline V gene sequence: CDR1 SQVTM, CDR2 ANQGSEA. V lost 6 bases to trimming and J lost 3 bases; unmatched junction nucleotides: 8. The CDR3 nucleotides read TGCAGCGTGCGCACAGGGGAAATCTACGAGCAGTACTTC. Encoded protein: CSVRTGEIYEQYF.